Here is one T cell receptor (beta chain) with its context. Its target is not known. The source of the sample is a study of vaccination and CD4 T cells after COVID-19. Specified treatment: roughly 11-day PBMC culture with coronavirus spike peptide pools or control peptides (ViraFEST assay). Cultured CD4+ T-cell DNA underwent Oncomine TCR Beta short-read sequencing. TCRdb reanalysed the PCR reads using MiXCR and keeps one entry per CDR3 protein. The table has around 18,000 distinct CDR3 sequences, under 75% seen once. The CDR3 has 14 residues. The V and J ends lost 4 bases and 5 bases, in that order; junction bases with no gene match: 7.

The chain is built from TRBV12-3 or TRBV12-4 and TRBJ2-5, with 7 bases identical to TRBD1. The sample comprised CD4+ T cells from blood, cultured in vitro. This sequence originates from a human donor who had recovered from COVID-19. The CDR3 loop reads CASSSNRGSETQYF. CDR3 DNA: TGTGCCAGCAGTTCTAACAGGGGATCGGAGACCCAGTACTTC.